This TCR beta chain was observed in a study of blood T cell repertoires in COVID-19 (TCRdb year 2020). As for the study more broadly: The collaborator samples originated in the United States, Italy and Spain and spanned the acute and convalescent phases of COVID-19. The prospective study material was composed of cDNA or gDNA derived from T cells, B-cell-depleted T cells, or PBMCs. The repertoires were released in a freely available public database intended as a resource for research on the immune response to SARS-CoV-2. Nearly every sample came with metadata listing a de-identified subject ID, COVID-19 status, age in years and sex. The samples were drawn from two sources: the first 160 participants of the ongoing ImmuneRACE study, and fewer than 1,500 subjects contributed by 6 global collaborators. Subjects who had been exposed to COVID-19, were actively infected with it, or had recovered from it provided the deeply sampled blood TCRbeta repertoires that made up the dataset. Where HLA class I and class II types were available, the types were taken from metadata supplied by the sample provider, not from assay-based typing. Broader findings and caveats from the paper: How much clinical and demographic metadata was included differed by source and by participant, and the metadata was provided uncurated.

In the prospective study, participants were 18 to 89 years old, resided in fewer than 25 geographic areas of the United States, and were enrolled through a virtual design. In the prospective study, participants were assigned to cohorts based on the clinical history participants reported in a screening survey and a study questionnaire. Recovered participants in ImmuneRACE Cohort 3 were defined by two consecutive negative NP/OP PCR tests, clearance by a healthcare professional, or resolution of symptoms. Mobile phlebotomists in the prospective study collected whole blood, serum and a nasopharyngeal or oropharyngeal swab from every participant. Participants in the prospective study had the option to provide additional blood draws and questionnaires over an approximately 2-month period. Before DNA extraction, prospective study blood samples were shipped either frozen or at room temperature. TCRbeta CDR3 regions were amplified from genomic DNA by means of the immunoSEQ Assay, a bias-controlled multiplex PCR. As for how the authors treated the data: Within the assay, amplification of reference gene primers was used to estimate how many nucleated cells each sample contained. To quantify the absolute abundance of each unique TCRbeta CDR3 rearrangement, sequence reads were collapsed and filtered. For each sample, productive Simpson clonality was calculated as the square root of Simpson's diversity index across productive rearrangements. The source is immuneACCESS, and TCRdb retained only in-frame sequences with V and J called. Part of the clones is not carried over; for the studies checked, unresolved V genes explain less than half of this, and the remainder is unexplained. The D gene and trimming were derived from the DNA, and the V and J assignments and clone size from that table. The sample table shows about 330,000 clones, and 85% to 90% are seen once. The ten largest clones represent around 9.3% of the sample.

CDR1 and CDR2, per the germline V gene, are SGDLS and YYNGEE. Including cysteine and phenylalanine, the CDR3 has 14 amino acids. Only CDR3 DNA is held: 42 bases, read in frame from base 1. At the junction V is shortened by 0 bases and J by 1 base, with 7 bases in between. About this clone: No cognate antigen has been identified for it. One base away there is no much larger clone; base qualities are not given.

The sample was PBMCs or T cells enriched from blood (not recorded which). The sequence was collected from a young woman who had recovered from COVID-19. Here the chain combines TRBV9 and TRBJ1-1; possibly the D gene is TRBD1, per 6 matching bases. The CDR3 in this case is CASSVGGPNTEAFF. Here is the DNA: TGTGCCAGCAGCGTAGGGGGGCCGAACACTGAAGCTTTCTTT.